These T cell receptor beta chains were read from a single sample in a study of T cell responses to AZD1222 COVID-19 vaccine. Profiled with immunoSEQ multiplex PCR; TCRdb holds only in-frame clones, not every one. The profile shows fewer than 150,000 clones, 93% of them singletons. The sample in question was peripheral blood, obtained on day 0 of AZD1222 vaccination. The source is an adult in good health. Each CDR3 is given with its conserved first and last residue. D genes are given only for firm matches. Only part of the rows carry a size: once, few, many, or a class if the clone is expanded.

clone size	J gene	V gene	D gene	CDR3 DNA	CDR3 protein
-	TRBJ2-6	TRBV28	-	TGTGCCAGCAGTTCAGGGTCCTCTGGGGCCAACGTCCTGACTTTC	CASSSGSSGANVLTF
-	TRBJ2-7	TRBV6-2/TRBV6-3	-	TGTGCCAGCAGTATGGGAGCAGGTGAGCAGTACTTC	CASSMGAGEQYF
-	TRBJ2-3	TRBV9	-	TGTGCCAGCAGCTCCCGTGGCGGGGGCACAGATACGCAGTATTTT	CASSSRGGGTDTQYF
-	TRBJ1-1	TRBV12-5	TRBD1	TGTGCTAGTGGTCTTTCACAGGGGAGAAGGGCTGAAGCTTTCTTT	CASGLSQGRRAEAFF
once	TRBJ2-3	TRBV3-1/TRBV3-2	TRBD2	TGTGCCAGCAGCCAAACTAGCGGGAACACAGATACGCAGTATTTT	CASSQTSGNTDTQYF
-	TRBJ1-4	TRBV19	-	TGTGCCAGTAAAACTCTAAGGTTGGGCGAAAAACTGTTTTTT	CASKTLRLGEKLFF
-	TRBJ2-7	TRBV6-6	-	TGTGCCAGCAGTTACTCGACATCATACGAGCAGTACTTC	CASSYSTSYEQYF
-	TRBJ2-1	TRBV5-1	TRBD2	TGCGCCAGCAGCTTGGCCGGTCTAGCGGCCAATGAGCAGTTCTTC	CASSLAGLAANEQFF
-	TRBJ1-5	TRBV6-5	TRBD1	TGTGCCACCGCGGGACAGGGGAATCAGCCCCAGCATTTT	CATAGQGNQPQHF
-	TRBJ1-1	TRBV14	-	TGTGCCAGCAGCCAAGTATATAACAGAAACACTGAAGCTTTCTTT	CASSQVYNRNTEAFF
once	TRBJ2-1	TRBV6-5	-	TGTGCCAGCAGTTACTCGAGGGGCTACAATGAGCAGTTCTTC	CASSYSRGYNEQFF
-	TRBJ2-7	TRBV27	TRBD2	TGTGCCAGTTGGACTAGCGGATCCTACGAGCAGTACTTC	CASWTSGSYEQYF
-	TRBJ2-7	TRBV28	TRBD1	TGTGCCAGCAGTTCGGACAGGGGCGCTCCCTACGAGCAGTACTTC	CASSSDRGAPYEQYF
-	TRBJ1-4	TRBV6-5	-	TGTGCCAGCAGCTCTCAGAGTAATGAAAAACTGTTTTTT	CASSSQSNEKLFF
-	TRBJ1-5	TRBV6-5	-	TGTGCCAGCCGGAAGGGTGGCAATCAGCCCCAGCATTTT	CASRKGGNQPQHF
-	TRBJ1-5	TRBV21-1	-	TGTGCCAGCAGCCTTAACAGAGCTTTTAGCAATCAGCCCCAGCATTTT	CASSLNRAFSNQPQHF
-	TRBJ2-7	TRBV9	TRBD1	TGTGCCAGCAGCGGGGCCGGGACAGGGAATTCCCACTACGAGCAGTACTTC	CASSGAGTGNSHYEQYF
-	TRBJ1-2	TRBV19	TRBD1	TGTGCCAGTAGTCCGGGACAGGGCAACTATGGCTACACCTTC	CASSPGQGNYGYTF
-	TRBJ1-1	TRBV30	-	TGTGCCTGGAGTGTTTGGGCCTCGAGGGCCACTGAAGCTTTCTTT	CAWSVWASRATEAFF
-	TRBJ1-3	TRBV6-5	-	TGTGCCAGCAGTCCCGACGCTACTGGAAACACCATATATTTT	CASSPDATGNTIYF
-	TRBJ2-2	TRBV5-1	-	TGCGCCAGCAGCTTGGACACCGGGGAGCTGTTTTTT	CASSLDTGELFF
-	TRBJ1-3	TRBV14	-	TGTGCCAGCAGCCAAGGAGGGTTCGGAAACACCATATATTTT	CASSQGGFGNTIYF
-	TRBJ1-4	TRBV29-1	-	TGCAGCGTTGGAGTGGCACCTAATGAAAAACTGTTTTTT	CSVGVAPNEKLFF
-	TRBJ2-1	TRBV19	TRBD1	TGTGCCAGTAGTCCGCACAGGGGCTCCTACAATGAGCAGTTCTTC	CASSPHRGSYNEQFF
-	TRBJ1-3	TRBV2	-	TGTGCCAGCAGTGAAGCCCGAGGGGCTAGAGGGGACACCATATATTTT	CASSEARGARGDTIYF
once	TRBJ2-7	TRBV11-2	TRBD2	TGTGCCAGCAGTTCCATTAGCGGGAGCTCCTACGAGCAGTACTTC	CASSSISGSSYEQYF
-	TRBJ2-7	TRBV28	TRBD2	TGTGCCAGCACCGACCCTCTAGCGGGAGGCTACGAGCAGTACTTC	CASTDPLAGGYEQYF
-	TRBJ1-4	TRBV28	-	TGTGCCAGCAGGACACCGGGAGGCGAAAAACTGTTTTTT	CASRTPGGEKLFF
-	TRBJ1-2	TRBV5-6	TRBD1	TGTGCCAGCAGGCTTGAAGACAGGGGAGGACGTGGCTACACCTTC	CASRLEDRGGRGYTF
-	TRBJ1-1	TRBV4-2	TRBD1	TGTGCCAGCAGCCAAGCAGGGGGCGCAAGGACTGAAGCTTTCTTT	CASSQAGGARTEAFF
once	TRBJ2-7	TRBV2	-	TGTGCCAGCAAACGGGACAACTCCTACGAGCAGTACTTC	CASKRDNSYEQYF
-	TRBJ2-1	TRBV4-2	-	TGTGCCAGCAGCCAAGGCGGATACAATGAGCAGTTCTTC	CASSQGGYNEQFF
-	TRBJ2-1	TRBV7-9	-	TGTGCCAGCAGCTCCCAGTGGAACCGAAACTACGATGAGCAGTTCTTC	CASSSQWNRNYDEQFF
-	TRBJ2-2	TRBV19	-	TGTGCCAGTAGGAAGGGGCCGGGCACCGGGGAGCTGTTTTTT	CASRKGPGTGELFF
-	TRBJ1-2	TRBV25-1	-	TGTGCCAGCAGTTCAGGGCATAACTATGGCTACACCTTC	CASSSGHNYGYTF
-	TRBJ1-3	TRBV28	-	TGTGCCAGCAGTTTTGGGGGGTATGGAAACACCATATATTTT	CASSFGGYGNTIYF
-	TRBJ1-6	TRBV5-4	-	TGTGCCAGCAGCTCCGACTCCCTCCCGGGTTCACCCCTCCACTTT	CASSSDSLPGSPLHF
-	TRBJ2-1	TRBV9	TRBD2	TGTGCCAGCAGCGGCCGGGACTATTCCTACAATGAGCAGTTCTTC	CASSGRDYSYNEQFF
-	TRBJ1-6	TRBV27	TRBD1	TGTGCCAGCAGTCGGGACAGGCGAAGACCCCTCCACTTT	CASSRDRRRPLHF
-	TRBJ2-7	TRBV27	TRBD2	TGTGCCAGCCGGGATGGCGGGAGCACCTACGAGCAGTACTTC	CASRDGGSTYEQYF
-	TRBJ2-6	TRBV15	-	TGTGCCACCAGCAGACGTTCTGGGGCCAACGTCCTGACTTTC	CATSRRSGANVLTF
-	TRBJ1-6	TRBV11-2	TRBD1	TGTGCCAGCAGCCTGGGACAGATTAATTCACCCCTCCACTTT	CASSLGQINSPLHF
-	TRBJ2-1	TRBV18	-	TGTGCCAGCTCACCACTCCCGAGCGTTTACAATGAGCAGTTCTTC	CASSPLPSVYNEQFF
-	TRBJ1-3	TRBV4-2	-	TGTGCCAGCAGCCAAGCCGCTGATCTGCCCTCTGGAAACACCATATATTTT	CASSQAADLPSGNTIYF
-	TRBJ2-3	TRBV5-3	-	TGTGCCAGAAGCTTGTTGAAACGCCTCCCCACAGATACGCAGTATTTT	CARSLLKRLPTDTQYF
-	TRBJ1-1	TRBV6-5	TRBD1	TGTGCCAGCAGTCTCCCGGGACAGGGTATAGCTTTCTTT	CASSLPGQGIAFF
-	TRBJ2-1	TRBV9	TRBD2	TGTGCCAGCAGCGTAGGTAGCGGGGATTACAATGAGCAGTTCTTC	CASSVGSGDYNEQFF
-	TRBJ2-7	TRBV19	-	TGTGCCAGTAGCACCCAAGCAGGGACCTACGAGCAGTACTTC	CASSTQAGTYEQYF
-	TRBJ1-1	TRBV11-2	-	TGTGCCAGCAGCCCGGACCGTGAAGCTTTCTTT	CASSPDREAFF
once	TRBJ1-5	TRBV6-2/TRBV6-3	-	TGTGCCAGCAGTTACGGCCGGATTAGCAATCAGCCCCAGCATTTT	CASSYGRISNQPQHF
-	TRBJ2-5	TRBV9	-	TGTGCCAGCAGCGTAATATCTGGGGGGCTGGAGACCCAGTACTTC	CASSVISGGLETQYF
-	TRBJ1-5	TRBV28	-	TGTGCCTCCAGGGGCCCCTTTAATCAGCCCCAGCATTTT	CASRGPFNQPQHF
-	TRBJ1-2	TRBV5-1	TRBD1	TGCGCCAGCAGCTTGGGGGGACAGCACTATGGCTACACCTTC	CASSLGGQHYGYTF